This TCR beta chain was profiled in a study of T-cell reconstitution after alpha-beta-depleted transplantation in children. Study results and caveats: Alpha-beta T cells about two months after transplant reportedly derived from several hundred expanded graft clones.

Notes on this clonotype: Its cognate antigen is unknown.

The CDR3 extends over 16 amino acids. The trim removed 7 bases at V and 7 bases at J, leaving 12 bases unmatched. CDR1 and CDR2 (germline): SGHRS, YFSETQ. Preparation of the TCRbeta library was carried out with unique molecular identifiers. TCRdb reprocessed the PCR reads with MiXCR, giving one entry per CDR3 protein. The sample yields some 840,000 distinct CDR3 sequences, 16% seen once. The rearrangement links TRBV5-1 to TRBJ2-1, with TRBD2 identical over 12 bases. The material sequenced was PBMCs, mostly from graft donor cells, taken 360 days after TCRalphabeta/CD19-depleted stem cell transplant. The receptor comes from a male patient under 18 who had a stem cell transplant for acute lymphoblastic leukemia, so the T cells may come from the graft donor. The CDR3 DNA sequence: TGCGCCAGCGAATTAGGGCTAGCGGGAGGGCCTAATGAGCAGTTCTTC. This translates into CASELGLAGGPNEQFF.